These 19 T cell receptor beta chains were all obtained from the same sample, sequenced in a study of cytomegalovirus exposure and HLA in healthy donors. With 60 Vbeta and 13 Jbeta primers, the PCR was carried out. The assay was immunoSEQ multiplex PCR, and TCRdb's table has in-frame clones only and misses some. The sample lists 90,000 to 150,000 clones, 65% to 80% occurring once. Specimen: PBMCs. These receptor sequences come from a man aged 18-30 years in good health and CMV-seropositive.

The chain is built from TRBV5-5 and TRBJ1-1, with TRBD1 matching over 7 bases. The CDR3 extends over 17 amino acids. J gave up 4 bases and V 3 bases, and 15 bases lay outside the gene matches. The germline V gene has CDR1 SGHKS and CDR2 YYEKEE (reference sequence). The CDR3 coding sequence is TGTGCCAGCAGCTCCAGGCGGGTTAGGGGGCGAGGCACTGAAGCTTTCTTT. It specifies CASSSRRVRGRGTEAFF.

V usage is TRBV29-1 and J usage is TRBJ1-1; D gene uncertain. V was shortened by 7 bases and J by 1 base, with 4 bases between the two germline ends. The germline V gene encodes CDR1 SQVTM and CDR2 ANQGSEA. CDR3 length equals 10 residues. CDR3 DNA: TGCAGCGCAGAGAACACTGAAGCTTTCTTT. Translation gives CSAENTEAFF. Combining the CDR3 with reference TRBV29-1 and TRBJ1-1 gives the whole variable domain SAVISQKPSRDICQRGTSLTIQCQVDSQVTMMFWYRQQPGQSLTLIATANQGSEATYESGFVIDKFPISRPNLTFSTLTVSNMSPEDSSIYLCSAENTEAFFGQGTRLTVV.

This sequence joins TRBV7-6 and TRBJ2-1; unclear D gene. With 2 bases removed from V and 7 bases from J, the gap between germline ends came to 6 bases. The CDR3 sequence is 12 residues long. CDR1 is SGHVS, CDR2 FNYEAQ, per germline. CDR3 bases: TGTGCCAGCAGCTTATTCGGGAATGAGCAGTTCTTC. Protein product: CASSLFGNEQFF.

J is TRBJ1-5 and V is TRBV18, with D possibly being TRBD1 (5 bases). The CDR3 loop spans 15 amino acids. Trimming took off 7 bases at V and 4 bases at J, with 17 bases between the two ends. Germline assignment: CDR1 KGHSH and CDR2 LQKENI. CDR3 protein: CASYTKLGGNQPQHF. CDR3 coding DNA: TGTGCCAGCTATACCAAACTGGGGGGGAATCAGCCCCAGCATTTT.

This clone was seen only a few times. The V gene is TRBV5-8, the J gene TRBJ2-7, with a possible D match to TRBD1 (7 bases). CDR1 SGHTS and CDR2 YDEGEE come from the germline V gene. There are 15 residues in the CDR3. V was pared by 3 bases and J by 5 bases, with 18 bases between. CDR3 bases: TGTGCCAGCAGCTACACAGACAGGGCGGGGAACGAGCAGTACTTC. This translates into CASSYTDRAGNEQYF.

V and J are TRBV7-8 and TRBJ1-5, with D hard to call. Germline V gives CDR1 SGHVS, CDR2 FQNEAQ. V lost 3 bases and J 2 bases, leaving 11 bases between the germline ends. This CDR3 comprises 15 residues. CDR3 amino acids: CASSFGSGGNQPQHF. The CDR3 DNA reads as TGTGCCAGCAGCTTTGGGAGTGGAGGCAATCAGCCCCAGCATTTT.

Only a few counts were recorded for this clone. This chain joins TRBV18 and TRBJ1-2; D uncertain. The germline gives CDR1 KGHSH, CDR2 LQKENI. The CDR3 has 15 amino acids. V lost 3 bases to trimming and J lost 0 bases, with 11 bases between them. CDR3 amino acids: CASSPESDPNYGYTF. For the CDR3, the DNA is TGTGCCAGCTCACCGGAGTCGGATCCTAACTATGGCTACACCTTC.

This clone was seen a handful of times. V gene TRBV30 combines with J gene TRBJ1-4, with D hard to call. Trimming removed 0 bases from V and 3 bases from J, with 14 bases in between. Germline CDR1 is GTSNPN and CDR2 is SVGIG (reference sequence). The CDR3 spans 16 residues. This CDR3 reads CAWSVFREQANEKLFF. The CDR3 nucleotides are TGTGCCTGGAGTGTATTTAGGGAGCAGGCTAATGAAAAACTGTTTTTT.

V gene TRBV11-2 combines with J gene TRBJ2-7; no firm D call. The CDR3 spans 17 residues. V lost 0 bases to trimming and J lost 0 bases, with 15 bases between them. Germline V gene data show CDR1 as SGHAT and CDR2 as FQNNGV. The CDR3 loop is CASSLDGLRLVSYEQYF. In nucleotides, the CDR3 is TGTGCCAGCAGCTTAGACGGTCTGCGGCTGGTCTCCTACGAGCAGTACTTC.

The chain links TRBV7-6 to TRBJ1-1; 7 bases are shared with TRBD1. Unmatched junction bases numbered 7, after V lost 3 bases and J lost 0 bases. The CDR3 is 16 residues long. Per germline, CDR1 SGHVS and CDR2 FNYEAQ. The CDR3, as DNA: TGTGCCAGCAGCTTCGGCCAGGGGGGTTTGAACACTGAAGCTTTCTTT. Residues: CASSFGQGGLNTEAFF.

CDR3 amino acids: CASSSTRTGGAGELFF. DNA of the CDR3: TGCGCCAGCAGCTCGACCCGGACAGGGGGAGCCGGGGAGCTGTTTTTT. The chain uses TRBV5-1 and TRBJ2-2; 10 nucleotides agree with TRBD1. V trimming: 3 bases; J trimming: 6 bases; junction bases outside the gene matches: 8. This CDR3 has 16 amino acids. Germline V lookup: CDR1 SGHRS, CDR2 YFSETQ.

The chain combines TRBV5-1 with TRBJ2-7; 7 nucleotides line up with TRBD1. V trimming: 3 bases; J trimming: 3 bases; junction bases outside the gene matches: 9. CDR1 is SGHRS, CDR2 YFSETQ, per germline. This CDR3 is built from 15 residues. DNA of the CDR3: TGCGCCAGCAGCTACCTAGACAGGGAAGTCTACGAGCAGTACTTC. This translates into CASSYLDREVYEQYF. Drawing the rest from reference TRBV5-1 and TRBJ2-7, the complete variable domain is KAGVTQTPRYLIKTRGQQVTLSCSPISGHRSVSWYQQTPGQGLQFLFEYFSETQRNKGNFPGRFSGRQFSNSRSEMNVSTLELGDSALYLCASSYLDREVYEQYFGPGTRLTVT.

CDR3 residues: CASDRANTEAFF. CDR3 coding DNA: TGTGCCAGCGACAGGGCCAACACTGAAGCTTTCTTT. This chain links TRBV6-1 with TRBJ1-1; 7 positions match TRBD1. The CDR3 spans 12 residues. Germline loops: CDR1 MNHNS, CDR2 SASEGT. J was trimmed by 2 bases and V by 8 bases; bases with no gene match: 2.

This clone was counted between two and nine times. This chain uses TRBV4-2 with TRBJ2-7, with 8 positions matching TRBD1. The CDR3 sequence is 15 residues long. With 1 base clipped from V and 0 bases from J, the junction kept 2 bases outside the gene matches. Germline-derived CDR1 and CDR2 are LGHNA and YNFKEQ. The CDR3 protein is CASSQGQGPSYEQYF. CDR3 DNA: TGTGCCAGCAGCCAAGGACAGGGGCCCTCCTACGAGCAGTACTTC.

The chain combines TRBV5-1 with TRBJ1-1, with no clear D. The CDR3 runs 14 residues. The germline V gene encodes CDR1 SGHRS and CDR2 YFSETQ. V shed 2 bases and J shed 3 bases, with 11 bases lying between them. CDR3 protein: CASSFSGFDTEAFF. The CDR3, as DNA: TGCGCCAGCAGCTTCTCGGGGTTTGACACTGAAGCTTTCTTT.

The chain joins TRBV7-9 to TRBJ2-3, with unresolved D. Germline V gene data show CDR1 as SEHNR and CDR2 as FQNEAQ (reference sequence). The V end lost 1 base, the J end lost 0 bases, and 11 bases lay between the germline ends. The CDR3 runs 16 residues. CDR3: CASSLGSQSSTDTQYF. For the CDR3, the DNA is TGTGCCAGCAGCTTAGGGTCACAGTCTAGCACAGATACGCAGTATTTT. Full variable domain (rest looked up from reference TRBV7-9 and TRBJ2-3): DTGVSQNPRHKITKRGQNVTFRCDPISEHNRLYWYRQTLGQGPEFLTYFQNEAQLEKSRLLSDRFSAERPKGSFSTLEIQRTEQGDSAMYLCASSLGSQSSTDTQYFGPGTRLTVL.

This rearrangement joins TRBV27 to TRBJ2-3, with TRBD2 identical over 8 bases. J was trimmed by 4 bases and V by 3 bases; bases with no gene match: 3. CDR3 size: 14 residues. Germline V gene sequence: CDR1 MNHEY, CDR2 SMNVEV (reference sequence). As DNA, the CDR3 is TGTGCCAGCAGTTTGGGACTAGTCGCAGATACGCAGTATTTT. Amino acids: CASSLGLVADTQYF.

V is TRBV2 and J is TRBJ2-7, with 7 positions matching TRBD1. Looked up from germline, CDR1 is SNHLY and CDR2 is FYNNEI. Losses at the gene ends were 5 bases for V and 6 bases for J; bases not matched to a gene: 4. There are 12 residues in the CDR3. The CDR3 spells CASSPDRVEQYF. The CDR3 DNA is TGTGCCAGCAGTCCAGACAGGGTCGAGCAGTACTTC.

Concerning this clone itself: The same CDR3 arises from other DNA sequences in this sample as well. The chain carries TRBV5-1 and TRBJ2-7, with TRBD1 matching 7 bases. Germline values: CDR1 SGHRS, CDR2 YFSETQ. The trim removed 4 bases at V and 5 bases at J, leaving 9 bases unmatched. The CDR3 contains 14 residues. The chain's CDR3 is CASSVRQGPDEQYF. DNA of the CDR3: TGCGCCAGCAGCGTGAGACAGGGTCCGGACGAGCAGTACTTC.